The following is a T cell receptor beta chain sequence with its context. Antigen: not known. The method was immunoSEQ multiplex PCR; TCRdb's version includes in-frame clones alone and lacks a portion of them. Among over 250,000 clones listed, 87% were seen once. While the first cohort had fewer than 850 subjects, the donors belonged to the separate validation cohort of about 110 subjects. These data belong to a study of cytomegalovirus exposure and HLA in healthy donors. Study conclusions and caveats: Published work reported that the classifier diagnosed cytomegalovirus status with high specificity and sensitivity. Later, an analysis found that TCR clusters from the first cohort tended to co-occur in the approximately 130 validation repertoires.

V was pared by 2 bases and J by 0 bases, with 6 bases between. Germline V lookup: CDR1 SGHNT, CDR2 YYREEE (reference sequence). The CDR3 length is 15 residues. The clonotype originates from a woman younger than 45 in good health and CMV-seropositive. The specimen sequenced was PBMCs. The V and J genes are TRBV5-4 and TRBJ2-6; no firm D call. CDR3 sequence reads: CASSFGNSGANVLTF. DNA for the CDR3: TGTGCCAGCAGCTTCGGTAACTCTGGGGCCAACGTCCTGACTTTC.